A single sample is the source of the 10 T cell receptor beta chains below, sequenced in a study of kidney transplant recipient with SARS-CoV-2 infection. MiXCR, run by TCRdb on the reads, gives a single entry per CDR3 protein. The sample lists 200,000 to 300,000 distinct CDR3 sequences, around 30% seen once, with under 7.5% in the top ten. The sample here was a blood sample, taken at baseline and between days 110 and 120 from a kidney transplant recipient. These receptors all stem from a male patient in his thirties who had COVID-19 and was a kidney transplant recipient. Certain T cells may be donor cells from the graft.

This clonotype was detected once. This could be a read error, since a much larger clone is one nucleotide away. CDR3 DNA sequence: TGTGCCAGCAATGTAACTACCAAAAACCCCAGCTCCTACAATGAGCAGTTCTTC. It yields the protein CASNVTTKNPSSYNEQFF. The chain joins TRBV2 to TRBJ2-1; D unclear. V lost 7 bases and J 0 bases, leaving 22 bases between the germline ends. Germline-derived CDR1 and CDR2 are SNHLY and FYNNEI. CDR3 length: 18 residues.

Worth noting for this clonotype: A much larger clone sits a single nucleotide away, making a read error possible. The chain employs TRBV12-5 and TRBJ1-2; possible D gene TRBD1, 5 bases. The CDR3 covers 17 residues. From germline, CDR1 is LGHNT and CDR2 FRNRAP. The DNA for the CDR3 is TGTGCTAGTGGTAATAGAACTTTGCAGGGAAAGACCTATGGCCACACCTTC. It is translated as CASGNRTLQGKTYGHTF.

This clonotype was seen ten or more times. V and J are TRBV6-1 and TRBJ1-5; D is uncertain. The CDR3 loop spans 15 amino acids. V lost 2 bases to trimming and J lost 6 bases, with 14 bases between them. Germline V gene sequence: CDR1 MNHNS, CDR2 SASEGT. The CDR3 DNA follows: TGTGCCAGCAGTGAACAGCTCGACCTACCTCAGCCCCAGCATTTT. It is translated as CASSEQLDLPQPQHF.

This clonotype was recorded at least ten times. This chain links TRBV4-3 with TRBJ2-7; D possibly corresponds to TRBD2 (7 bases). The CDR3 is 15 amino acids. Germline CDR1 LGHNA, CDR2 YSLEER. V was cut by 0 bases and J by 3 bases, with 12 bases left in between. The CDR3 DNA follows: TGCGCCAGCAGCCAAGAGGGGAGGGGGGACTACGAGCAGTACTTC. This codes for CASSQEGRGDYEQYF.

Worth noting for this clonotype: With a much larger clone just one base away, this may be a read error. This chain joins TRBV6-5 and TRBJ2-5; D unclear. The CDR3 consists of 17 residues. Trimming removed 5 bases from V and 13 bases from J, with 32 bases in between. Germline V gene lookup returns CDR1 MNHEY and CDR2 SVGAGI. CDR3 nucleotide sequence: TGTGCCAGCAGTCCCGCCCCAGTAACCTTGGGGTCCTACGAGCGGTACTTC. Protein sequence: CASSPAPVTLGSYERYF.

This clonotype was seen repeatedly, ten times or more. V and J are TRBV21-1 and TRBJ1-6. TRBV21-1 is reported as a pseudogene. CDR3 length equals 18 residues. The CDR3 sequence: CASSLVVATQHHNSPLHF. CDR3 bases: TGTGCCAGCAGTTTGGTAGTAGCTACACAACATCATAATTCACCCCTCCACTTT.

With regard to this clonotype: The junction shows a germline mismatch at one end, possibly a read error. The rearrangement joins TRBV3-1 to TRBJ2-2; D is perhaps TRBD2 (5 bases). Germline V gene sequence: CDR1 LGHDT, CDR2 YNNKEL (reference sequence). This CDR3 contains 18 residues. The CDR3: CASSCATPISGLTGEPFF. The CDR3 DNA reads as TGTGCCAGCAGCTGTGCGACTCCCATTTCAGGCTTGACCGGGGAGCCGTTTTTT.

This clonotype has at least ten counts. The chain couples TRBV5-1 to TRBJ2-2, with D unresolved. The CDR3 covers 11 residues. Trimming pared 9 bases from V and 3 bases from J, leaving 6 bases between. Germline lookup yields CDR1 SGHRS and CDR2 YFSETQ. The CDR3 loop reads CATHDTGELFF. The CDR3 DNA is TGCGCCACCCATGACACCGGGGAGCTGTTTTTT. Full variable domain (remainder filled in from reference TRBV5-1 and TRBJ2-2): KAGVTQTPRYLIKTRGQQVTLSCSPISGHRSVSWYQQTPGQGLQFLFEYFSETQRNKGNFPGRFSGRQFSNSRSEMNVSTLELGDSALYLCATHDTGELFFGEGSRLTVL.

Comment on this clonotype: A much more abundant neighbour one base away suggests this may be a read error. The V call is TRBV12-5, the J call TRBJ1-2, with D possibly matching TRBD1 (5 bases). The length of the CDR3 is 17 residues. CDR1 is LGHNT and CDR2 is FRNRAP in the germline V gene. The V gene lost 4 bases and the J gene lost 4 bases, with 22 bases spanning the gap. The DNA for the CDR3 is TGTGCTAGTGGTTGTCATGGTTTGCAGGGAAGGACCTATGGCTACACCTTC. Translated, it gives CASGCHGLQGRTYGYTF.

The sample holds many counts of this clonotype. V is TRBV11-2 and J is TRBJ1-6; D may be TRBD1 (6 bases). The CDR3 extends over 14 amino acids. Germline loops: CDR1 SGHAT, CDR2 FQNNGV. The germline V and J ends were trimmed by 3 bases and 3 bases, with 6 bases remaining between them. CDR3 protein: CASSLDSYNSPLHF. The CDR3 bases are TGTGCCAGCAGCTTGGACAGCTATAATTCACCCCTCCACTTT.